Listed below are T cell receptor beta chains from one sample, sequenced in a study of T cell responses to AZD1222 COVID-19 vaccine. Produced via immunoSEQ multiplex PCR; TCRdb's table is partial and in-frame only. In the table there are about 110,000 clones, more than 85% of which are singletons. The sequences come from peripheral blood, collected on day 0 of AZD1222 vaccination. These receptors were collected from an adult in good health. Both conserved end residues are part of each CDR3. The order of the fields is D gene, J gene, clone size, V gene, CDR3 DNA, CDR3 protein. D genes are given only for firm matches. Expanded clones are given a class, and other clones once, few, many or no size at all.

d_gene: .
j_gene: TRBJ1-1
abundance: .
v_gene: TRBV11-3
CDR3nt: TGTGCCAGCGTGGGGGCCATTGGTACTGAAGCTTTCTTT
CDR3aa: CASVGAIGTEAFF

d_gene: .
j_gene: TRBJ1-1
abundance: .
v_gene: TRBV6-1
CDR3nt: TGTGCCAGCAGTGAAGGAGGCGGTGAAGCTTTCTTT
CDR3aa: CASSEGGGEAFF

d_gene: TRBD1
j_gene: TRBJ2-2
abundance: .
v_gene: TRBV24-1
CDR3nt: TGTGCCACCAGTGATCCGGACAGGGATACCGGGGAGCTGTTTTTT
CDR3aa: CATSDPDRDTGELFF

d_gene: .
j_gene: TRBJ1-2
abundance: once
v_gene: TRBV7-2
CDR3nt: TGTGCCAGCAGACCGCCGGGGGAATTTAACTATGGCTACACCTTC
CDR3aa: CASRPPGEFNYGYTF

d_gene: TRBD1
j_gene: TRBJ1-2
abundance: .
v_gene: TRBV5-1
CDR3nt: TGCGCCAGCAGTAAGGGACAGGGAGATGGCTACACCTTC
CDR3aa: CASSKGQGDGYTF

d_gene: TRBD1
j_gene: TRBJ1-6
abundance: .
v_gene: TRBV9
CDR3nt: TGTGCCAGCAGCGCGACAGGGGGCAATTCACCCCTCCACTTT
CDR3aa: CASSATGGNSPLHF

d_gene: .
j_gene: TRBJ2-5
abundance: .
v_gene: TRBV27
CDR3nt: TGTGCCACCCTTCAGGGGGAGACCCAGTACTTC
CDR3aa: CATLQGETQYF

d_gene: .
j_gene: TRBJ2-7
abundance: .
v_gene: TRBV11-3
CDR3nt: TGTGCCAGCAGCCTGGGGTCGGTTCAAGCCTACGAGCAGTACTTC
CDR3aa: CASSLGSVQAYEQYF

d_gene: .
j_gene: TRBJ2-3
abundance: .
v_gene: TRBV5-1
CDR3nt: TGCGCCAGCAGCTGGAATGGGGATACGCAGTATTTT
CDR3aa: CASSWNGDTQYF

d_gene: TRBD2
j_gene: TRBJ2-1
abundance: .
v_gene: TRBV6-2/TRBV6-3
CDR3nt: TGTGCCAGCAGTTACATAGCGGGGGTGGCTGAGCAGTTCTTC
CDR3aa: CASSYIAGVAEQFF

d_gene: TRBD1
j_gene: TRBJ2-1
abundance: .
v_gene: TRBV19
CDR3nt: TGTGCCAGTAGTATAAGGGACAGAGGAGGTTACAATGAGCAGTTCTTC
CDR3aa: CASSIRDRGGYNEQFF

d_gene: .
j_gene: TRBJ1-1
abundance: .
v_gene: TRBV29-1
CDR3nt: TGCAGCGCCTACGGGGGGGTAAACACTGAAGCTTTCTTT
CDR3aa: CSAYGGVNTEAFF

d_gene: TRBD2
j_gene: TRBJ2-7
abundance: once
v_gene: TRBV15
CDR3nt: TGTGCCACCAGCAGAACAGCGGGAGTGGGGCACGAGCAGTACTTC
CDR3aa: CATSRTAGVGHEQYF

d_gene: .
j_gene: TRBJ1-6
abundance: .
v_gene: TRBV2
CDR3nt: TGTGCCAGCAGTGAACGGCAGGGGAGATCACCCCTCCACTTT
CDR3aa: CASSERQGRSPLHF

d_gene: .
j_gene: TRBJ2-3
abundance: .
v_gene: TRBV29-1
CDR3nt: TGCAGCGTAGAAGGGCCAGATACGCAGTATTTT
CDR3aa: CSVEGPDTQYF

d_gene: TRBD1
j_gene: TRBJ2-5
abundance: .
v_gene: TRBV16
CDR3nt: TGTGCCAGCAGCGGAAAGACAGGGGCTATCGGGACCCAGTACTTC
CDR3aa: CASSGKTGAIGTQYF

d_gene: .
j_gene: TRBJ2-1
abundance: .
v_gene: TRBV5-4
CDR3nt: TGTGCCAGCAGCTTAGAGGGGGGACCTCAGCAGTTCTTC
CDR3aa: CASSLEGGPQQFF

d_gene: TRBD1
j_gene: TRBJ2-7
abundance: .
v_gene: TRBV30
CDR3nt: TGTGCCTGGAGTTTGGGGGACAGGGGTCACGAGCAGTACTTC
CDR3aa: CAWSLGDRGHEQYF

d_gene: TRBD1
j_gene: TRBJ1-2
abundance: .
v_gene: TRBV9
CDR3nt: TGTGCCAGCAGCACGACAGGGGTAGGCTACACCTTC
CDR3aa: CASSTTGVGYTF

d_gene: TRBD1
j_gene: TRBJ1-2
abundance: .
v_gene: TRBV9
CDR3nt: TGTGCCAGCAGCGTAGGGGGACAGGGGAGCGATGGCTACACCTTC
CDR3aa: CASSVGGQGSDGYTF

d_gene: TRBD2
j_gene: TRBJ2-4
abundance: .
v_gene: TRBV28
CDR3nt: TGTGCCAGCACCAACGTAGCGGGAGTTACCTTAGCCAAAAACATTCAGTACTTC
CDR3aa: CASTNVAGVTLAKNIQYF

d_gene: TRBD2
j_gene: TRBJ2-1
abundance: .
v_gene: TRBV7-3
CDR3nt: TGTGCCAGCAGCCCCCTAGCGGGGGGGCGTTACAATGAGCAGTTCTTC
CDR3aa: CASSPLAGGRYNEQFF

d_gene: TRBD2
j_gene: TRBJ2-7
abundance: .
v_gene: TRBV7-3
CDR3nt: TGTGCCAGCAGCTTAAGGCGGGAGGGGTACGAGCAGTACTTC
CDR3aa: CASSLRREGYEQYF

d_gene: TRBD2
j_gene: TRBJ2-3
abundance: .
v_gene: TRBV7-9
CDR3nt: TGTGCCAGCAGCTTAGCGCGGGGGGGAAGCACAGATACGCAGTATTTT
CDR3aa: CASSLARGGSTDTQYF

d_gene: .
j_gene: TRBJ1-1
abundance: .
v_gene: TRBV30
CDR3nt: TGTGCCTGGAGGGTGTACACTGAAGCTTTCTTT
CDR3aa: CAWRVYTEAFF

d_gene: TRBD1
j_gene: TRBJ1-3
abundance: few
v_gene: TRBV30
CDR3nt: TGTGCCTGGAGGGCCAGGGGGAACTCTGGAAACACCATATATTTT
CDR3aa: CAWRARGNSGNTIYF

d_gene: TRBD1
j_gene: TRBJ1-2
abundance: .
v_gene: TRBV5-1
CDR3nt: TGCGCCAGCAGCGAGGGGACAGTCCACCTCTATGGCTACACCTTC
CDR3aa: CASSEGTVHLYGYTF

d_gene: TRBD1
j_gene: TRBJ1-2
abundance: .
v_gene: TRBV4-3
CDR3nt: TGCGCCAGCAGCCAAGAGGAGACAGGGGGCTTCTATGGCTACACCTTC
CDR3aa: CASSQEETGGFYGYTF

d_gene: TRBD1
j_gene: TRBJ1-2
abundance: .
v_gene: TRBV30
CDR3nt: TGTGCCTGGAGAGACAGGGGAGCGGATGGCTACACCTTC
CDR3aa: CAWRDRGADGYTF

d_gene: .
j_gene: TRBJ2-3
abundance: .
v_gene: TRBV5-1
CDR3nt: TGCGCCAGCACCTCCGGCCGAGGGGATACGCAGTATTTT
CDR3aa: CASTSGRGDTQYF